The rows below give T cell receptor beta chains drawn from one sample of a study of identical twins. A single record per CDR3 protein comes from TCRdb applying MiXCR to the 5' RACE reads. Of 460,000 or so distinct CDR3 sequences listed, more than 13% are singletons. These same data were also listed under a study on yellow fever vaccine responses in identical twins.

The sequenced sample consisted of CD4+ T cells sorted from blood. These receptors originate from a woman between 18 and 30 years old in good health. Both conserved end residues are part of each CDR3. D genes are given only for firm matches. Expanded clones are given a class, and other clones once, few, many or no size at all.

clone size: many; V gene: TRBV5-1; J gene: TRBJ2-3; D gene: TRBD2; CDR3 DNA: TGCGCCAGCAGCGTCCAGGCTAGCGGGAGAGCGCAGTATTTT; CDR3 protein: CASSVQASGRAQYF
clone size: -; V gene: TRBV7-8; J gene: TRBJ2-1; D gene: TRBD2; CDR3 DNA: TGTGCCAGCAGCCTCGGTAGCGGGGGGGCCTCACTTGAGCAGTTCTTC; CDR3 protein: CASSLGSGGASLEQFF
clone size: -; V gene: TRBV3-1; J gene: TRBJ1-1; D gene: -; CDR3 DNA: TGTGCCAGCAGCCGGAAGGGGGGCACTGAAGCTTTCTTT; CDR3 protein: CASSRKGGTEAFF
clone size: -; V gene: TRBV6-5; J gene: TRBJ1-1; D gene: -; CDR3 DNA: TGTGCCAGCAGTTACGGTTTTAAGACGACGAACACTGAAGCTTTCTTT; CDR3 protein: CASSYGFKTTNTEAFF
clone size: -; V gene: TRBV12-3/TRBV12-4; J gene: TRBJ2-7; D gene: -; CDR3 DNA: TGTGCCAGCAGGCCGGGACTGACCTTCTCCTACGAGCAGTACTTC; CDR3 protein: CASRPGLTFSYEQYF
clone size: few; V gene: TRBV2; J gene: TRBJ2-3; D gene: -; CDR3 DNA: TGTGCCAGCAGTGAACGTTCGTTTAGCACAGATACGCAGTATTTT; CDR3 protein: CASSERSFSTDTQYF
clone size: -; V gene: TRBV12-3/TRBV12-4; J gene: TRBJ1-4; D gene: TRBD1; CDR3 DNA: TGTGCCAGCAGTCCCCGACAGGGAGTGGGTGAAAAACTGTTTTTT; CDR3 protein: CASSPRQGVGEKLFF
clone size: few; V gene: TRBV28; J gene: TRBJ2-7; D gene: -; CDR3 DNA: TGTGCCAGCAGTTTATCAGGGCATGGGGAGCAGTACTTC; CDR3 protein: CASSLSGHGEQYF
clone size: -; V gene: TRBV11-1; J gene: TRBJ2-6; D gene: -; CDR3 DNA: TGTGCCAGCAGCTCCAGCCTTCGGGACACCTCTGGGGCCAACGTCCTGACTTTC; CDR3 protein: CASSSSLRDTSGANVLTF
clone size: -; V gene: TRBV11-2; J gene: TRBJ2-1; D gene: -; CDR3 DNA: TGTGCCAGCAGCTTAGGTGTAGGAGGGGTCTACAATGAGCAGTTCTTC; CDR3 protein: CASSLGVGGVYNEQFF
clone size: -; V gene: TRBV7-9; J gene: TRBJ2-6; D gene: TRBD1; CDR3 DNA: TGTGCCAGCAGCGAAACAGGGGGCAGGTCTGGGGCCAACGTCCTGACTTTC; CDR3 protein: CASSETGGRSGANVLTF
clone size: -; V gene: TRBV2; J gene: TRBJ2-2; D gene: -; CDR3 DNA: TGTGCCAGCAGTGTTTCGATGACCGGGGAGCTGTTTTTT; CDR3 protein: CASSVSMTGELFF
clone size: -; V gene: TRBV27; J gene: TRBJ2-7; D gene: TRBD2; CDR3 DNA: TGTGCCAGCAGTGGGGGTCGCGGGAGGGCCGGATACGAGCAGTACTTC; CDR3 protein: CASSGGRGRAGYEQYF
clone size: -; V gene: TRBV25-1; J gene: TRBJ1-3; D gene: -; CDR3 DNA: TGTGCCAGCAGTTCAGGGGCATCTGGAAACACCATATATTTT; CDR3 protein: CASSSGASGNTIYF
clone size: few; V gene: TRBV20-1; J gene: TRBJ2-1; D gene: TRBD2; CDR3 DNA: TGCAGTGCTAACCCCAGACTAGCGGGGCGGCGATACAATGAGCAGTTCTTC; CDR3 protein: CSANPRLAGRRYNEQFF
clone size: few; V gene: TRBV7-6; J gene: TRBJ2-5; D gene: TRBD2; CDR3 DNA: TGTGCCAGCAGGTTCAATAGCGGGAGCGGGGAGACCCAGTACTTC; CDR3 protein: CASRFNSGSGETQYF